The sequence of this T cell receptor beta chain was determined in a study of blood T cells in healthy people across ages. General study findings and limits: Older age went with lower TCR beta diversity per million T cells, in a roughly linear way. Researchers said unsorted PBMCs prevented a conclusive naive versus antigen-experienced comparison. The study regarded diversity estimates from one million T cells as underestimates.

V was shortened by 0 bases and J by 5 bases, with 22 bases between the two germline ends. Germline loops: CDR1 LGHNA, CDR2 YSLEER. The CDR3 is made up of 18 amino acids. A second PCR, run for about 7 to 11 cycles, used a sample-barcoded 5' primer plus a J-beta primer mix. TCRdb ran MiXCR on the 5' RACE reads and lists one entry per CDR3 protein. The profile shows 1.5 million to 1.9 million distinct CDR3 sequences, 42% of them singletons. With regard to this clonotype: The antigen remains undetermined.

The chain couples TRBV4-3 to TRBJ1-2; weak D call: TRBD1 (6 bases). This clonotype was obtained from a woman under 30 in good health. What was sequenced was blood. CDR3 nucleotides: TGCGCCAGCAGCCAAGATTGGGCAGGGGTCTATGGAGGATATGGCTACACCTTC. Its protein is CASSQDWAGVYGGYGYTF.